What follows are 21 T cell receptor beta chains derived from one specimen sequenced in a study of response to subunit inactivated influenza vaccine. TCRdb re-analysed the RT-PCR reads in MiXCR, keeping a single row per CDR3 protein. The sample holds over 800,000 distinct CDR3 sequences; 21% are singletons and the top ten take about a tenth. This specimen was PBMCs from blood, taken 5 days after vaccination. The receptors come from a man over 45 who received an inactivated influenza vaccine.

This clonotype was counted between two and nine times. The chain has TRBV20-1 and TRBJ2-5, with 9 bases matching TRBD2. Trimming took 4 bases from V and 5 from J; bases not matched to a gene: 11. The V gene's germline CDR1 is DFQATT and CDR2 SNEGSKA (reference sequence). There are 15 residues in the CDR3. The CDR3 spells CSANGVSGRGETQYF. The CDR3, as DNA: TGCAGTGCTAACGGTGTTAGCGGGAGAGGGGAGACCCAGTACTTC.

This clonotype appeared a few times. CDR3 residues: CASSGVTTYAYEQYF. The CDR3 DNA sequence: TGTGCCAGCAGTGGGGTTACTACCTACGCCTACGAGCAGTACTTC. The chain recombines TRBV6-1 with TRBJ2-7; D gene ambiguous. Germline V CDR1 and CDR2: MNHNS, SASEGT. Trimming cost V 4 bases and J 2 bases, with 15 bases left between them. The CDR3 loop spans 15 amino acids.

This chain links TRBV29-1 with TRBJ2-5, with TRBD2 as a possible D gene (6 bases). Trimming took 4 bases from V and 0 from J, leaving 12 bases between them. CDR3 length equals 14 residues. The germline V gene has CDR1 SQVTM and CDR2 ANQGSEA. In nucleotides, the CDR3 is TGCAGCGTTGGAGGCAGCGGGTACCAAGAGACCCAGTACTTC. Translated: CSVGGSGYQETQYF. The whole variable domain, filled in from reference TRBV29-1 and TRBJ2-5, reads SAVISQKPSRDICQRGTSLTIQCQVDSQVTMMFWYRQQPGQSLTLIATANQGSEATYESGFVIDKFPISRPNLTFSTLTVSNMSPEDSSIYLCSVGGSGYQETQYFGPGTRLLVL.

The V and J genes are TRBV7-2 and TRBJ2-5; D not certain. CDR3 size: 15 residues. Trimming removed 2 bases from V and 5 bases from J, with 15 bases in between. In germline, CDR1 is SGHTA, CDR2 FQGNSA. The CDR3 sequence is CASSLPFRKPETQYF. The CDR3 region has the DNA TGTGCCAGCAGCTTACCGTTTAGGAAGCCGGAGACCCAGTACTTC.

A few counts support this clonotype. The chain is built from TRBV24-1 and TRBJ2-1, with 7 bases aligning to TRBD2. The V segment lost 5 bases and the J segment 0 bases; nucleotides outside the gene matches: 6. Per germline, CDR1 KGHDR and CDR2 SFDVKD. The CDR3 spans 16 residues. The CDR3 spells CATSGTLADSYNEQFF. The CDR3 DNA follows: TGTGCCACCAGTGGGACTCTAGCGGACTCCTACAATGAGCAGTTCTTC.

The chain uses TRBV5-5 and TRBJ1-5, with 7 bases fitting TRBD1. V lost 2 bases, J lost 5 bases, and 13 bases stayed unmatched. Germline V gene lookup returns CDR1 SGHKS and CDR2 YYEKEE (reference sequence). This CDR3 contains 17 residues. The CDR3 sequence is CASSFFPDREVDQPQHF. DNA for the CDR3: TGTGCCAGCAGCTTTTTTCCCGACAGGGAGGTAGATCAGCCCCAGCATTTT. The full variable domain, in which reference TRBV5-5 and TRBJ1-5 provide the parts outside the CDR3, is DAGVTQSPTHLIKTRGQQVTLRCSPISGHKSVSWYQQVLGQGPQFIFQYYEKEERGRGNFPDRFSARQFPNYSSELNVNALLLGDSALYLCASSFFPDREVDQPQHFGDGTRLSIL.

This clonotype was counted many times. The rearrangement uses TRBV7-9 and TRBJ2-1; perhaps TRBD1 as D (5 bases). The CDR3 is 15 residues long. The V end lost 5 bases, the J end lost 1 base, and 12 bases lay between the germline ends. In germline, CDR1 is SEHNR, CDR2 FQNEAQ (reference sequence). The CDR3: CASSADGHSYNEQFF. In DNA, the CDR3 is TGTGCCAGCAGCGCAGACGGACATTCCTACAATGAGCAGTTCTTC.

The chain is built from TRBV2 and TRBJ2-2; 10 positions agree with TRBD1. Germline V gives CDR1 SNHLY, CDR2 FYNNEI. V trimming: 5 bases; J trimming: 4 bases; junction bases outside the gene matches: 7. The CDR3 is 16 amino acids. The CDR3 loop is CASSTGTGDFTGELFF. Written as DNA, the CDR3 is TGTGCCAGCAGTACCGGGACAGGGGACTTCACCGGGGAGCTGTTTTTT.

This clonotype has just a few counts. The chain has TRBV4-2 and TRBJ2-1; a possible D gene is TRBD2 (5 bases). From germline, CDR1 is LGHNA and CDR2 YNFKEQ. V lost 1 base, J lost 0 bases, and 10 bases lay in between. The CDR3 is 16 residues long. The CDR3 DNA reads TGTGCCAGCAGCCAAGCCATCGGGAACTCCTACAATGAGCAGTTCTTC. Amino acid sequence: CASSQAIGNSYNEQFF.

This clonotype has only a few counts. The chain carries TRBV20-1 and TRBJ2-5; D gene uncertain. This CDR3 is 13 amino acids long. The germline V and J ends were trimmed by 0 bases and 7 bases, with 12 bases remaining between them. Germline assignment: CDR1 DFQATT and CDR2 SNEGSKA (reference sequence). CDR3 loop: CSARDQVFGTQYF. DNA of the CDR3: TGCAGTGCTAGAGATCAGGTTTTTGGGACCCAGTACTTC.

This clonotype was counted once. The rearrangement uses TRBV11-1 and TRBJ2-1; TRBD2 aligns across 15 bases. Looked up from germline, CDR1 is SGHAT and CDR2 is FQDESV (reference sequence). V lost 5 bases to trimming and J lost 9 bases; unmatched junction nucleotides: 14. The CDR3 consists of 18 residues. The CDR3, as DNA: TGTGCCAGCAGCCCACCAGGACTAGCGGGAGGGCCTGAGTTTGAGCAGTTCTTC. Translation gives CASSPPGLAGGPEFEQFF.

The chain is built from TRBV2 and TRBJ2-1; 8 bases align to TRBD2. V was clipped by 7 bases and J by 8 bases; unmatched bases: 10. Germline CDR1 reads SNHLY; CDR2 reads FYNNEI. The CDR3 sequence is 14 residues long. The CDR3 region is CASKVGTRKHEQFF. CDR3 DNA: TGTGCCAGCAAGGTTGGGACTAGGAAGCATGAGCAGTTCTTC.

The DNA of the CDR3 is TGTGCCAGCAGCCCACAATGGGGGAGGACCCAGTACTTC. It is translated as CASSPQWGRTQYF. This rearrangement joins TRBV12-3 or TRBV12-4 to TRBJ2-5; D is tentatively TRBD1 or TRBD2 (5 bases each). Deletions cut 6 bases from V and 7 bases from J, with 15 bases between. The CDR3 spans 13 residues.

The genes are TRBV12-3 or TRBV12-4 and TRBJ2-5; 7 nucleotides align to TRBD1. With 5 bases clipped from V and 5 bases from J, the junction kept 11 bases outside the gene matches. This CDR3 has 15 amino acids. The DNA for the CDR3 is TGTGCCAGCAGTGCTAAACGGACAGGCCGGGAGACCCAGTACTTC. Its translation: CASSAKRTGRETQYF.

This clonotype appeared a few times. The chain combines TRBV11-2 with TRBJ2-3; D remains ambiguous. Germline CDR1 is SGHAT and CDR2 is FQNNGV. The CDR3 runs to 15 residues. With 0 bases removed from V and 4 bases from J, the gap between germline ends came to 11 bases. CDR3: CASSLDFSDSDTQYF. The CDR3 bases are TGTGCCAGCAGCTTAGATTTTTCAGATTCAGATACGCAGTATTTT.

This clonotype was counted between two and nine times. J is TRBJ1-5 and V is TRBV12-3 or TRBV12-4, with 7 positions matching TRBD1. Trimming removed 4 bases from V and 4 bases from J; junction bases left unmatched: 13. The CDR3 runs to 17 residues. CDR3 amino acids: CASSSLLGPRGNQPQHF. The CDR3 bases are TGTGCCAGCAGTTCTCTATTGGGTCCCAGGGGGAATCAGCCCCAGCATTTT.

This clonotype was seen only a few times. This rearrangement joins TRBV4-2 to TRBJ2-5, with 8 nucleotides matching TRBD2. The J segment lost 4 bases and the V segment lost 0 bases, leaving 13 bases of the junction unmatched. This CDR3 region has 18 residues. Germline V CDR1 and CDR2: LGHNA, YNFKEQ. As DNA, the CDR3 is TGTGCCAGCAGCCAAGATAGGTTTTACGGGAGGGCCCGAGAGACCCAGTACTTC. Encoded protein: CASSQDRFYGRARETQYF.

The rearrangement links TRBV29-1 to TRBJ2-3; TRBD2 agrees at 8 bases. The V gene end was trimmed by 1 base and the J gene end by 2 bases; junction bases not matched to a gene: 5. The germline gives CDR1 SQVTM, CDR2 ANQGSEA. The CDR3 contains 15 residues. CDR3 nucleotide sequence: TGCAGCGTTGAAGCGCGGGGGGCCTCCACAGATACGCAGTATTTT. It translates to CSVEARGASTDTQYF.

The chain combines TRBV5-5 with TRBJ2-7; D is possibly TRBD1 (6 bases). Per germline, CDR1 SGHKS and CDR2 YYEKEE (reference sequence). This CDR3 spans 14 amino acids. V was cut by 5 bases and J by 3 bases, with 15 bases left in between. CDR3 loop: CASRPPGTLYEQYF. The CDR3 DNA reads TGTGCCAGCAGACCACCCGGGACACTCTACGAGCAGTACTTC.

This rearrangement joins TRBV6-5 to TRBJ2-7; D possibly uses TRBD1 or TRBD2 (5 bases each). The length of the CDR3 is 15 residues. The V end was cut by 2 bases, the J end by 6 bases, with 17 bases between. Germline V gene data show CDR1 as MNHEY and CDR2 as SVGAGI. The CDR3 sequence: CASSYAGTSEGEQYF. The CDR3 DNA is TGTGCCAGCAGTTACGCCGGGACGTCCGAAGGCGAGCAGTACTTC.

The chain is built from TRBV3-1 and TRBJ2-1, with 9 bases identical to TRBD2. Germline V lookup: CDR1 LGHDT, CDR2 YNNKEL (reference sequence). The junction had 4 bases not matched to a gene; V was cut back by 1 base and J by 12 bases. The CDR3 sequence is 13 residues long. This chain's CDR3 is CASSQVQTSGQFF. Written as DNA, the CDR3 is TGTGCCAGCAGCCAAGTACAGACTAGCGGGCAGTTCTTC.